Below, 14 T cell receptor beta chains from the same sample are listed, as sequenced in a study of HIV-infected patients and healthy controls. The repertoire came from unfractionated whole blood and reflected all unsorted peripheral T cells. Reverse transcription used around 540 ng RNA and constant-region primers for alpha and beta. Separate chain-specific third strand synthesis with multiplexing indices produced the alpha and beta libraries. TCRdb recomputed calls from the 5' RACE reads with MiXCR, one row per CDR3 protein. The sample has 15,000 to 20,000 distinct CDR3 sequences; roughly 6% are singletons. Sequenced input: blood. The receptors originated from an adult in good health.

This clonotype qualifies as medium-sized (0.01 to 0.1%). One end of the junction varies from germline; a read error may be responsible. The V call is TRBV3-1, the J call TRBJ2-1; the match to TRBD1 covers 8 bases. Per germline, CDR1 LGHDT and CDR2 YNNKEL (reference sequence). The CDR3 is 12 residues long. The CDR3 coding sequence is TGTGCCAGCAGCCACCTGGACAGGGAAAAGCTCTTC. This codes for CASSHLDREKLF.

The chain combines TRBV12-3 or TRBV12-4 with TRBJ1-1, with D uncertain. V lost 5 bases and J 0 bases, leaving 13 bases between the germline ends. The CDR3 has 15 residues. CDR3: CASSIRPNLNTEAFF. Here the CDR3 DNA reads TGTGCCAGCAGTATAAGACCGAACCTGAACACTGAAGCTTTCTTT.

This clonotype qualifies as medium-sized. The chain recombines TRBV5-1 with TRBJ2-5, with D possibly being TRBD2 (5 bases). From germline, CDR1 is SGHRS and CDR2 YFSETQ. Trimming took 4 bases from V and 2 from J, leaving 12 bases between them. The CDR3 is 14 residues long. The CDR3 here is CASSETGMQETQYF. CDR3 DNA sequence: TGCGCCAGCAGCGAGACCGGGATGCAAGAGACCCAGTACTTC.

Judged by abundance, this clonotype is medium-sized. V gene TRBV19 combines with J gene TRBJ2-6; D gene ambiguous. Trimming took 4 bases from V and 4 from J, leaving 8 bases between them. CDR3 size: 14 residues. Germline loops: CDR1 LNHDA, CDR2 SQIVND (reference sequence). This CDR3 reads CASSSYEGANVLTF. The CDR3 nucleotides are TGTGCCAGTAGTAGTTACGAGGGGGCCAACGTCCTGACTTTC.

This clonotype was observed at least ten times. The rearrangement links TRBV27 to TRBJ1-1; a possible D gene is TRBD1 (6 bases). From germline, CDR1 is MNHEY and CDR2 SMNVEV (reference sequence). Trimming shortened V by 6 bases and J by 6 bases, and 17 bases separated the two germline ends. CDR3 length equals 14 residues. CDR3 protein: CASSYRDNPSEAFF. The CDR3 region has the DNA TGTGCCAGCAGCTACCGGGACAACCCCTCTGAAGCTTTCTTT.

The table lists this clonotype with many counts. The rearrangement links TRBV19 to TRBJ1-1; no definite D call. The V gene's germline CDR1 is LNHDA and CDR2 SQIVND (reference sequence). The CDR3 sequence is 12 residues long. V was shortened by 10 bases and J by 1 base, with 10 bases between the two germline ends. CDR3 in amino acids: CATEDGNTEAFF. DNA of the CDR3: TGTGCCACTGAAGACGGGAACACTGAAGCTTTCTTT.

This clonotype was recorded many times. This chain links TRBV5-1 with TRBJ2-2; D is unclear. In germline, CDR1 is SGHRS, CDR2 YFSETQ. There are 12 residues in the CDR3. V was cut by 0 bases and J by 7 bases, with 4 bases left in between. CDR3 protein: CASSLEIGELFF. The CDR3 nucleotides are TGCGCCAGCAGCTTGGAAATCGGGGAGCTGTTTTTT. The whole variable domain, filled in from reference TRBV5-1 and TRBJ2-2, reads KAGVTQTPRYLIKTRGQQVTLSCSPISGHRSVSWYQQTPGQGLQFLFEYFSETQRNKGNFPGRFSGRQFSNSRSEMNVSTLELGDSALYLCASSLEIGELFFGEGSRLTVL.

This clonotype is classed as medium-sized. The chain links TRBV10-3 to TRBJ2-3, with TRBD2 as a possible D gene (6 bases). The CDR3 contains 15 residues. Per the germline V gene, CDR1 is ENHRY and CDR2 is SYGVKD. V lost 2 bases to trimming and J lost 3 bases, with 12 bases between them. The chain's CDR3 is CAISEGSGVTDTQYF. CDR3 bases: TGTGCCATCAGTGAGGGGTCGGGGGTGACAGATACGCAGTATTTT.

This clonotype was recorded many times. V usage is TRBV24-1 and J usage is TRBJ1-5; the D is unclear. V was shortened by 9 bases and J by 0 bases, with 8 bases between the two germline ends. The length of the CDR3 is 13 residues. CDR1 KGHDR and CDR2 SFDVKD come from the germline V gene. The CDR3 coding sequence is TGTGCCACCGGTACAGCTAGCAATCAGCCCCAGCATTTT. Amino acids: CATGTASNQPQHF.

In its sample, this clonotype was seen many times. The CDR3 nucleotides are TGTGCCACGCGTCAAGCTGGCTACGAGCAGTACTTC. This translates into CATRQAGYEQYF. This sequence joins TRBV7-2 and TRBJ2-7; D call uncertain. Trimming stripped 10 bases from V and 3 bases from J, with 13 bases between. This CDR3 contains 12 residues. Germline V lookup: CDR1 SGHTA, CDR2 FQGNSA.

This clonotype appeared many times. V is TRBV12-3 or TRBV12-4 and J is TRBJ1-2, with D possibly being TRBD1 (6 bases). The ends were cut back, 1 base at V and 7 bases at J, with 7 bases in the middle. The CDR3 is made up of 12 amino acids. CDR3 nucleotide sequence: TGTGCCAGCAGTTTAGTCAGGGGTGGCTACACCTTC. This sequence encodes CASSLVRGGYTF.

This clonotype was counted ten times or more. The chain has TRBV19 and TRBJ1-5, with D uncertain. The CDR3 is 14 residues long. Trimming removed 5 bases from V and 2 bases from J, with 10 bases in between. CDR1 and CDR2 (germline): LNHDA, SQIVND (reference sequence). CDR3 region: CASSYTGGNQPQHF. The CDR3 DNA reads as TGTGCCAGTAGTTACACTGGGGGCAATCAGCCCCAGCATTTT.

The rearrangement uses TRBV7-8 and TRBJ2-3, with 8 bases fitting TRBD2. Looked up from germline, CDR1 is SGHVS and CDR2 is FQNEAQ. The CDR3 extends over 19 amino acids. V shed 1 base and J 0 bases; nucleotides not matched to a gene: 12. The CDR3 reads CASSLVIAGGGFSTDTQYF. The CDR3 DNA reads as TGTGCCAGCAGCTTAGTGATTGCCGGCGGGGGGTTTAGCACAGATACGCAGTATTTT. The full variable domain, rest sourced from reference TRBV7-8 and TRBJ2-3, is GAGVSQSPRYKVAKRGQDVALRCDPISGHVSLFWYQQALGQGPEFLTYFQNEAQLDKSGLPSDRFFAERPEGSVSTLKIQRTQQEDSAVYLCASSLVIAGGGFSTDTQYFGPGTRLTVL.

The chain combines TRBV5-6 with TRBJ1-1; D ambiguous. The CDR3 spans 13 residues. V dropped 0 bases and J dropped 5 bases, with 8 bases sitting between them. Germline V lookup: CDR1 SGHDT, CDR2 YYEEEE. CDR3 region: CASSLEFRTEAFF. The CDR3 DNA reads TGTGCCAGCAGCTTGGAGTTTAGGACTGAAGCTTTCTTT.